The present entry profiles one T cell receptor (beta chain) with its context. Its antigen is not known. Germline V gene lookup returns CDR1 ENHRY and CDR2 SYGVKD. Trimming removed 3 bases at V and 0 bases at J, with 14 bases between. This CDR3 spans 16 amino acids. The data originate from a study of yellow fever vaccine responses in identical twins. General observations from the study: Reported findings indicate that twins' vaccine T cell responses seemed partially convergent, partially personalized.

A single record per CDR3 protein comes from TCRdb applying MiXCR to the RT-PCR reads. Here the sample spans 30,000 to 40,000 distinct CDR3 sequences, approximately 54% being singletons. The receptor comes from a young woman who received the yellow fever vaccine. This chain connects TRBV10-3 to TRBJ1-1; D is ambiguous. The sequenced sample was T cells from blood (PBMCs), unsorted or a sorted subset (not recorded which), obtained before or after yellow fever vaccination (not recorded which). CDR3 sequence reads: CAISDDRVVMNTEAFF. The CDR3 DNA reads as TGTGCCATCAGTGATGATAGGGTAGTAATGAACACTGAAGCTTTCTTT.